This T cell receptor beta chain comes out of a study of T cell clonality in common variable immunodeficiency. CDR3 length equals 11 residues. Germline loops: CDR1 MNHGY, CDR2 SAAAGT. On this clone: The read halts 3 residues ahead of the CDR3 end, with the missing end drawn from the germline J gene.

Sequencing input was equivalent genomic DNA from CVID and controls. Sequencing was performed with immunoSEQ multiplex PCR; in TCRdb, only in-frame clones are kept and a portion is missing. The repertoire consists of some 52,000 clones, none detected only once. Donors gave roughly 4.5 to 8.5 ml heparinized peripheral whole blood. The origin of this receptor is a person between 18 and 75 years old in good health. Sequenced material: peripheral blood mononuclear cells. The chain couples TRBV6-8 to TRBJ1-2; 9 bases are shared with TRBD1. CDR3 sequence: CINRTGVGYTF. The CDR3 DNA, read in part, is TGTATAAATCGGACAGGGGTTGGC.